This TCR beta chain originates from a study of Graves' ophthalmopathy and Graves' hyperthyroidism. Across the study: Upon initial diagnosis and before any treatment, peripheral blood was collected.

Study-level points and caveats: Forecasting of ophthalmopathy progression by the model achieved 70.59% sensitivity and less than 80% specificity. The blood repertoire also included most expanded thyroid clonotypes above 0.001 frequency.

Germline values: CDR1 LNHDA, CDR2 SQIVND (reference sequence). V dropped 4 bases and J dropped 6 bases, with 7 bases sitting between them. CDR3 length: 11 amino acids. Additional autoimmune diseases, uncontrolled infections, pregnancy or lactation disqualified patients. For repertoire sequencing, the TCR beta CDR3 regions were amplified from RNA transcripts. An initial RT-PCR round employing HTBI primers preceded a second-round multiplex PCR. TCRdb reprocessed the multiplex PCR reads with MiXCR, giving one entry per CDR3 protein. This sample has fewer than 350,000 distinct CDR3 sequences, with 15% to 20% found just once. This clonotype has ten or more counts. Its target is not known.

The clonotype originates from an adult man with Graves' ophthalmopathy. The sample taken for sequencing was peripheral blood. The chain recombines TRBV19 with TRBJ2-7; TRBD2 is a possible D gene (5 bases). CDR3 amino acids: CASSRGVEQYF. The CDR3 DNA is TGTGCCAGTAGTAGGGGAGTCGAGCAGTACTTC.